This T cell receptor (beta chain) was retrieved from a study of control samples from healthy donors and cancer patients. Some clones are missing from TCRdb's copy, which holds only in-frame ones; the method was immunoSEQ multiplex PCR. The table has about 83,000 clones, around 92% seen once. The CDR3 has 14 amino acids. Germline CDR1 is MNHEY and CDR2 is SVGAGI. V lost 5 bases and J 5 bases, leaving 15 bases between the germline ends. The sample comprised blood. This clonotype originated in a man in his forties or fifties in good health. The gene calls are TRBV6-5 and TRBJ1-1; D not certain. The CDR3 is CASSPDPLRTEAFF. CDR3 DNA sequence: TGTGCCAGCAGTCCAGACCCTTTAAGAACTGAAGCTTTCTTT.